The 31 T cell receptor beta chains below come from one sample, sequenced in a study of T-cell memory formation after mild COVID-19. TCRdb reprocessed the 5' RACE reads via MiXCR and lists one record per CDR3 protein. This sample yields about 400,000 distinct CDR3 sequences, of which roughly 18% are seen a single time; roughly 21% belongs to the top ten. Sample: PBMCs or a T cell subset sorted from them (not recorded which). These receptors all come from a man aged 18-30 years who had mild COVID-19 (a few samples of this study predate the infection). Cell type and time point are not known.

In this sample, this clonotype turned up a few times. The chain employs TRBV20-1 and TRBJ2-5, with 9 bases that match TRBD1. CDR3 length: 12 amino acids. V trimming: 6 bases; J trimming: 5 bases; junction bases outside the gene matches: 4. CDR1 is DFQATT and CDR2 is SNEGSKA in the germline V gene (reference sequence). CDR3 nucleotide sequence: TGCAGTGCGGCCACAGGGGGCGAGACCCAGTACTTC. It yields the protein CSAATGGETQYF.

This clonotype was seen a few times. The chain has TRBV5-1 and TRBJ2-7, with TRBD1 as a possible D gene (6 bases). Trimming removed 5 bases from V and 0 bases from J, with 12 bases in between. CDR1 is SGHRS and CDR2 is YFSETQ in the germline V gene. The CDR3 length is 14 residues. The CDR3 DNA reads as TGCGCCAGCAGTACGGGACACGTCTCCTACGAGCAGTACTTC. This gives the protein CASSTGHVSYEQYF. Together with reference TRBV5-1 and TRBJ2-7, the CDR3 gives the full variable domain: KAGVTQTPRYLIKTRGQQVTLSCSPISGHRSVSWYQQTPGQGLQFLFEYFSETQRNKGNFPGRFSGRQFSNSRSEMNVSTLELGDSALYLCASSTGHVSYEQYFGPGTRLTVT.

The J gene is TRBJ2-7, the V gene TRBV4-2; D possibly matches TRBD1 or TRBD2 (6 bases each). Germline CDR1 is LGHNA and CDR2 is YNFKEQ. The CDR3 runs 14 residues. V lost 8 bases, J lost 2 bases, and 16 bases lay in between. The DNA for the CDR3 is TGTGCCAGCCGTTTGTCGCGGGACACCTACGAGCAGTACTTC. Translating gives CASRLSRDTYEQYF.

V and J are TRBV5-1 and TRBJ2-3; D is perhaps TRBD2 (5 bases). In germline, CDR1 is SGHRS, CDR2 YFSETQ. This CDR3 contains 15 residues. The germline V and J ends were trimmed by 3 bases and 3 bases, with 14 bases remaining between them. The CDR3 region has the DNA TGCGCCAGCAGCTCGCGGGCATCTGTGACAGATACGCAGTATTTT. This gives the protein CASSSRASVTDTQYF.

The chain carries TRBV20-1 and TRBJ1-1; 11 bases are shared with TRBD1. The length of the CDR3 is 15 residues. After removal of 1 base from V and 5 bases from J, the junction contained 6 bases not matched to a gene. CDR1 and CDR2 from the germline V gene are DFQATT and SNEGSKA (reference sequence). This CDR3 reads CSARVPGQGGTEAFF. CDR3 DNA sequence: TGCAGTGCTAGAGTCCCGGGACAGGGGGGAACTGAAGCTTTCTTT.

The chain carries TRBV15 and TRBJ2-3; possible D gene TRBD2, 5 bases. Germline CDR1 LNHNV, CDR2 YYDKDF (reference sequence). The CDR3 totals 16 residues. The germline V and J ends were trimmed by 3 bases and 5 bases, with 18 bases remaining between them. CDR3 DNA sequence: TGTGCCACCAGCAGCGCTCTCGCCTTACTAGGAGATACGCAGTATTTT. It yields the protein CATSSALALLGDTQYF.

The table lists this clonotype with a few counts. The chain links TRBV6-6 to TRBJ1-5, with a tentative D call TRBD1 (5 bases). Trimming cost V 7 bases and J 5 bases, with 9 bases left between them. Germline V CDR1 and CDR2: MNHNY, SVGAGI (reference sequence). This CDR3 has 12 amino acids. The CDR3 sequence: CASNLGDQPQHF. In DNA, the CDR3 is TGTGCCAGCAATTTAGGGGATCAGCCCCAGCATTTT.

Only a few counts were recorded for this clonotype. The chain links TRBV29-1 to TRBJ2-7, with 15 bases matching TRBD2. In germline, CDR1 is SQVTM, CDR2 ANQGSEA. CDR3 length: 15 residues. V lost 7 bases, J lost 5 bases, and 9 bases stayed unmatched. CDR3 DNA sequence: TGCAGCGCCCTAGGACTAGCGGGGGGGTGGGACGAGCAGTACTTC. This encodes CSALGLAGGWDEQYF.

The V gene is TRBV5-1, the J gene TRBJ1-2; tentative D call: TRBD1 (5 bases). Germline assignment: CDR1 SGHRS and CDR2 YFSETQ. CDR3 length: 13 residues. The ends were cut back, 8 bases at V and 6 bases at J, with 17 bases in the middle. The CDR3 region is CARSTEGANGYTF. CDR3 sequence (DNA): TGCGCCAGAAGTACTGAAGGGGCGAATGGCTACACCTTC.

The rearrangement joins TRBV29-1 to TRBJ2-2; D is uncertain. Looked up from germline, CDR1 is SQVTM and CDR2 is ANQGSEA. The CDR3 spans 15 residues. Between the trimmed V and J ends, which lost 7 bases and 0 bases, there was a span of 15 bases. The CDR3 region is CSALQTMTNTGELFF. The CDR3 DNA follows: TGCAGCGCCCTGCAGACAATGACGAACACCGGGGAGCTGTTTTTT.

The genes are TRBV5-1 and TRBJ2-5, with 8 positions matching TRBD2. From germline, CDR1 is SGHRS and CDR2 YFSETQ. The trim removed 4 bases at V and 0 bases at J, leaving 8 bases unmatched. There are 16 residues in the CDR3. The CDR3: CASSRTGGTYQETQYF. The CDR3 DNA reads as TGCGCCAGCAGCCGGACGGGGGGGACGTACCAAGAGACCCAGTACTTC. Based on the CDR3 plus reference TRBV5-1 and TRBJ2-5, the full variable domain is KAGVTQTPRYLIKTRGQQVTLSCSPISGHRSVSWYQQTPGQGLQFLFEYFSETQRNKGNFPGRFSGRQFSNSRSEMNVSTLELGDSALYLCASSRTGGTYQETQYFGPGTRLLVL.

V is TRBV27 and J is TRBJ2-5, with TRBD1 as a possible D gene (6 bases). This CDR3 is built from 15 residues. Germline lookup yields CDR1 MNHEY and CDR2 SMNVEV (reference sequence). Trimming took off 2 bases at V and 3 bases at J, with 13 bases between the two ends. The CDR3 is CASSLIGTREETQYF. In DNA form, the CDR3 reads TGTGCCAGCAGTTTAATTGGGACACGAGAAGAGACCCAGTACTTC.

This chain links TRBV12-3 or TRBV12-4 with TRBJ1-2, with D possibly TRBD1 on 5 matching bases. With 3 bases removed from V and 7 bases from J, the gap between germline ends came to 15 bases. This CDR3 is built from 14 residues. The CDR3 DNA reads as TGTGCCAGCAGTTTGAGGGGCCTCTCTGGTGGCTACACCTTC. Its protein product is CASSLRGLSGGYTF.

In its sample, this clonotype was seen many times. The rearrangement uses TRBV20-1 and TRBJ1-4; TRBD1 matches 8 bases. V shed 1 base, J shed 8 bases, and the junction held 12 bases outside the gene matches. From germline, CDR1 is DFQATT and CDR2 SNEGSKA (reference sequence). CDR3 size: 16 residues. The CDR3 loop reads CSARGAPGQVQEKLFF. The CDR3 region has the DNA TGCAGTGCTAGAGGTGCCCCGGGACAGGTACAGGAAAAACTGTTTTTT.

The gene calls are TRBV27 and TRBJ1-2; 7 bases align to TRBD1. There are 16 residues in the CDR3. Germline V gives CDR1 MNHEY, CDR2 SMNVEV (reference sequence). Trimming cost V 3 bases and J 4 bases; bases outside gene matches: 11. CDR3 sequence reads: CASSFGDPGQSYGYTF. The DNA of the CDR3 is TGTGCCAGCAGTTTTGGGGATCCGGGACAGAGCTATGGCTACACCTTC.

V is TRBV6-2 or TRBV6-3 and J is TRBJ2-3; 10 bases agree with TRBD2. Germline CDR1 is MNHEY and CDR2 is SVGEGT. J lost 6 bases, V lost 6 bases, and 9 bases had no gene match. This CDR3 is built from 15 residues. The CDR3 DNA is TGTGCCAGCAGCGTGCTAGCGGGGGCTCGGGATACGCAGTATTTT. Protein: CASSVLAGARDTQYF.

This clonotype was picked up a small number of times. The CDR3 here is CASSLLGQGYEQYV. CDR3 DNA sequence: TGTGCCAGCAGTTTATTGGGGCAGGGGTACGAGCAGTACGTC. This chain joins TRBV28 and TRBJ2-7; D possibly corresponds to TRBD1 (6 bases). The germline V gene encodes CDR1 MDHEN and CDR2 SYDVKM. Trimming removed 1 base at V and 4 bases at J, with 11 bases between. This CDR3 is 14 amino acids long.

The genes are TRBV5-1 and TRBJ1-1; D gene unclear. Trimming removed 2 bases from V and 4 bases from J, with 12 bases in between. The CDR3 runs to 14 residues. Germline lookup yields CDR1 SGHRS and CDR2 YFSETQ. The chain's CDR3 is CASSFAGESTEAFF. The CDR3 nucleotides are TGCGCCAGCAGCTTCGCTGGGGAGAGCACTGAAGCTTTCTTT.

Many counts were recorded for this clonotype. The rearrangement links TRBV7-2 to TRBJ2-5; TRBD2 agrees at 10 bases. Germline V gene lookup returns CDR1 SGHTA and CDR2 FQGNSA. J gave up 5 bases and V 6 bases, and 6 bases lay outside the gene matches. This CDR3 has 14 amino acids. The CDR3 loop is CASRAGTSVETQYF. DNA of the CDR3: TGTGCCAGCAGGGCCGGGACTAGCGTCGAGACCCAGTACTTC.

V is TRBV20-1 and J is TRBJ2-7; the D is unclear. The germline V gene has CDR1 DFQATT and CDR2 SNEGSKA (reference sequence). This CDR3 spans 14 amino acids. Trimming removed 6 bases at V and 2 bases at J, with 17 bases between. The CDR3 is CSARSPPNPYEQYV. As DNA, the CDR3 is TGCAGTGCGAGGTCCCCACCTAACCCCTACGAGCAGTACGTC.

The chain couples TRBV6-2 or TRBV6-3 to TRBJ1-6; D is ambiguous. V was cut by 6 bases and J by 10 bases, with 22 bases left in between. The CDR3 has 16 residues. CDR1 and CDR2 from the germline V gene are MNHEY and SVGEGT. CDR3 DNA sequence: TGTGCCAGCAGCTCTAGTTATCTGGACCGTGGGTCACCCCTCCACTTT. Translated, it gives CASSSSYLDRGSPLHF.

This clonotype was counted between two and nine times. V gene TRBV5-1 combines with J gene TRBJ1-1; D gene uncertain. This CDR3 is 15 amino acids long. Germline V lookup: CDR1 SGHRS, CDR2 YFSETQ. V dropped 0 bases and J dropped 6 bases, with 15 bases sitting between them. CDR3 region: CASSLDERGLSEAFF. The CDR3 DNA is TGCGCCAGCAGCTTGGATGAGCGAGGACTCTCTGAAGCTTTCTTT.

The table lists this clonotype with a few counts. This sequence joins TRBV5-4 and TRBJ1-1, with 7 bases matching TRBD1. CDR1 and CDR2 (germline): SGHNT, YYREEE (reference sequence). J gave up 8 bases and V 5 bases, and 6 bases lay outside the gene matches. This CDR3 contains 12 residues. The CDR3 reads CASSRQGGEAFF. The DNA of the CDR3 is TGTGCCAGCAGTAGACAGGGCGGCGAAGCTTTCTTT.

This clonotype was found a few times. The genes are TRBV15 and TRBJ2-5, with D possibly TRBD1 on 6 matching bases. The CDR3 spans 13 residues. Germline assignment: CDR1 LNHNV and CDR2 YYDKDF (reference sequence). Trimming pared 5 bases from V and 5 bases from J, leaving 12 bases between. The CDR3 region is CATSAGAGETQYF. The CDR3 DNA reads as TGTGCCACCAGCGCAGGGGCCGGGGAGACCCAGTACTTC.

The chain uses TRBV12-3 or TRBV12-4 and TRBJ2-5, with D perhaps given as TRBD1 or TRBD2 (5 bases each). Between the trimmed V and J ends, which lost 6 bases and 1 base, there was a span of 15 bases. This CDR3 is built from 15 residues. CDR3 coding DNA: TGTGCCAGCAGCAATCGGGGCCTTGGCCAAGAGACCCAGTACTTC. The encoded protein is CASSNRGLGQETQYF.

The V and J genes are TRBV30 and TRBJ2-6; no definite D call. The CDR3 spans 13 residues. Trimming stripped 5 bases from V and 0 bases from J, with 5 bases between. The V gene's germline CDR1 is GTSNPN and CDR2 SVGIG (reference sequence). The CDR3 reads CAWQDSGANVLTF. For the CDR3, the DNA is TGTGCCTGGCAAGACTCTGGGGCCAACGTCCTGACTTTC.

The chain carries TRBV27 and TRBJ2-1, with 10 bases lining up with TRBD1. Germline V gene sequence: CDR1 MNHEY, CDR2 SMNVEV (reference sequence). With V trimmed by 5 bases and J by 8 bases, 12 bases remained unmatched. There are 16 residues in the CDR3. The CDR3 DNA reads TGTGCCAGCAGTCGCATCCCAGACAGGGGGCGCGATGAGCAGTTCTTC. Translation gives CASSRIPDRGRDEQFF.

This clonotype was found a few times. The chain uses TRBV12-3 or TRBV12-4 and TRBJ2-3, with 8 bases fitting TRBD2. The CDR3 is 14 amino acids. V shed 8 bases and J 5 bases; nucleotides not matched to a gene: 9. Written as DNA, the CDR3 is TGTGCCAGCTCACGGCGGGGGGCAGGAGATACGCAGTATTTT. It encodes CASSRRGAGDTQYF.

This clonotype has more than one count but fewer than ten. The chain links TRBV4-1 to TRBJ2-6; maybe TRBD1 (6 bases). The length of the CDR3 is 14 residues. CDR1 MGHRA and CDR2 YSYEKL come from the germline V gene. The germline V and J ends were trimmed by 4 bases and 11 bases, with 15 bases remaining between them. In nucleotides, the CDR3 is TGCGCCAGCAGCCGAAGTGGGGCAGGGGACGTCCTGACTTTC. It specifies CASSRSGAGDVLTF.

The V gene is TRBV20-1, the J gene TRBJ2-6, with 9 bases that match TRBD1. This CDR3 is built from 16 residues. The germline V gene encodes CDR1 DFQATT and CDR2 SNEGSKA (reference sequence). J lost 1 base, V lost 7 bases, and 8 bases had no gene match. The CDR3: CSVPDRGGSGANVLTF. CDR3 coding DNA: TGCAGTGTCCCGGACAGGGGTGGTTCTGGGGCCAACGTCCTGACTTTC.

This clonotype was observed a handful of times. The chain recombines TRBV6-5 with TRBJ2-2; possible D gene TRBD1, 6 bases. Per germline, CDR1 MNHEY and CDR2 SVGAGI. The V and J ends lost 5 bases and 3 bases respectively, with 19 bases between them. The CDR3 is made up of 17 amino acids. The CDR3 here is CASSRTARGLYTGELFF. The CDR3 DNA reads as TGTGCCAGCAGTCGGACAGCTAGGGGGTTATACACCGGGGAGCTGTTTTTT.